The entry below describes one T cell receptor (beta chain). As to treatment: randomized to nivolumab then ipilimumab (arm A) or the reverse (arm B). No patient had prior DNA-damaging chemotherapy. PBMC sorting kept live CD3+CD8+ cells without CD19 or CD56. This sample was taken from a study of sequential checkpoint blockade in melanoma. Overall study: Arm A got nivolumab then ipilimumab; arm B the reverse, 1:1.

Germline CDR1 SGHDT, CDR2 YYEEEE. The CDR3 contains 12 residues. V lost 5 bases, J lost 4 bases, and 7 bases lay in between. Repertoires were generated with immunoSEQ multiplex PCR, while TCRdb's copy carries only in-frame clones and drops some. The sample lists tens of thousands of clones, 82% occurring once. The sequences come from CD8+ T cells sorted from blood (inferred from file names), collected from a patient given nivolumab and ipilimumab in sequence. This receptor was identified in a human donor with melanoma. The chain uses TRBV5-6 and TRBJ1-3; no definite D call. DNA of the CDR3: TGTGCCAGCAGAGGAGTCGGAAACACCATATATTTT. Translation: CASRGVGNTIYF.